One sample yielded the 3 T cell receptor beta chains listed below, sequenced in a study of regulatory T cells in long-lasting Graves disease. Time point given: persistent/refractory GD, antithyroid drugs over 5 years with positive TRAb. PBMCs were the source of the RNA used for TCR sequencing. To make TCR beta libraries, researchers used iRepertoire HTBI primers and Arm-PCR of CDR3 regions. TCRdb recomputed calls from the multiplex PCR reads with MiXCR, one row per CDR3 protein. The sample includes over 250,000 distinct CDR3 sequences, around 21% of them seen just once. The starting material was peripheral blood mononuclear cells (PBMCs), obtained when the disease was refractory, from a patient treated with antithyroid drugs. These receptors all stem from a female donor with Graves disease.

This clonotype was seen a handful of times. The rearrangement links TRBV28 to TRBJ2-1; perhaps TRBD1 as D (6 bases). Trimming stripped 7 bases from V and 3 bases from J, with 19 bases between. CDR1 MDHEN and CDR2 SYDVKM come from the germline V gene. The length of the CDR3 is 16 residues. For the CDR3, the DNA is TGTGCCAGCAAACAACCCGGTCTAGGGGGCTACAATGAGCAGTTCTTC. Amino acids: CASKQPGLGGYNEQFF.

The chain uses TRBV20-1 and TRBJ1-1; no clear D. Trimming removed 5 bases from V and 6 bases from J, with 19 bases in between. CDR3 length: 14 residues. Germline V CDR1 and CDR2: DFQATT, SNEGSKA (reference sequence). The CDR3 is CSAGSTGRGPEAFF. The CDR3 DNA reads as TGCAGTGCTGGCTCCACCGGGCGCGGGCCTGAAGCTTTCTTT.

There are many counts of this clonotype. The chain combines TRBV5-1 with TRBJ1-1; TRBD1 agrees at 8 bases. This CDR3 has 14 residues. V shed 7 bases and J 1 base; nucleotides not matched to a gene: 6. Germline CDR1 and CDR2: SGHRS and YFSETQ. The CDR3 DNA reads as TGCGCCAGCGTCATGGGGACAGGGAACACTGAAGCTTTCTTT. This gives the protein CASVMGTGNTEAFF.